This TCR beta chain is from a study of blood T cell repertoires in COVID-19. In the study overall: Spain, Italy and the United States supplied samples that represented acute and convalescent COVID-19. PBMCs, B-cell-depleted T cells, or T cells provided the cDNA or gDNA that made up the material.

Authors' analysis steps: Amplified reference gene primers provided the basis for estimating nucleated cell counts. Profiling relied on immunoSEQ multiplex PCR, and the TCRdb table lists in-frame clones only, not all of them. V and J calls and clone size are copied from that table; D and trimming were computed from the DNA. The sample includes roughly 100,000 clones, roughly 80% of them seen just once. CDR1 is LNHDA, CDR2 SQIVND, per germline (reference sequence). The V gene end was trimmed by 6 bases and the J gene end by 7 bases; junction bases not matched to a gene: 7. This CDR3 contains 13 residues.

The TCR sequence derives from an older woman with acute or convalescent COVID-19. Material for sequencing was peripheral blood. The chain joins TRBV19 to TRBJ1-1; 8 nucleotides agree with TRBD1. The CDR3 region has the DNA TGTGCCAGTAGCCCGGGACAGGTACTTGAAGCTTTCTTT. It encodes CASSPGQVLEAFF.